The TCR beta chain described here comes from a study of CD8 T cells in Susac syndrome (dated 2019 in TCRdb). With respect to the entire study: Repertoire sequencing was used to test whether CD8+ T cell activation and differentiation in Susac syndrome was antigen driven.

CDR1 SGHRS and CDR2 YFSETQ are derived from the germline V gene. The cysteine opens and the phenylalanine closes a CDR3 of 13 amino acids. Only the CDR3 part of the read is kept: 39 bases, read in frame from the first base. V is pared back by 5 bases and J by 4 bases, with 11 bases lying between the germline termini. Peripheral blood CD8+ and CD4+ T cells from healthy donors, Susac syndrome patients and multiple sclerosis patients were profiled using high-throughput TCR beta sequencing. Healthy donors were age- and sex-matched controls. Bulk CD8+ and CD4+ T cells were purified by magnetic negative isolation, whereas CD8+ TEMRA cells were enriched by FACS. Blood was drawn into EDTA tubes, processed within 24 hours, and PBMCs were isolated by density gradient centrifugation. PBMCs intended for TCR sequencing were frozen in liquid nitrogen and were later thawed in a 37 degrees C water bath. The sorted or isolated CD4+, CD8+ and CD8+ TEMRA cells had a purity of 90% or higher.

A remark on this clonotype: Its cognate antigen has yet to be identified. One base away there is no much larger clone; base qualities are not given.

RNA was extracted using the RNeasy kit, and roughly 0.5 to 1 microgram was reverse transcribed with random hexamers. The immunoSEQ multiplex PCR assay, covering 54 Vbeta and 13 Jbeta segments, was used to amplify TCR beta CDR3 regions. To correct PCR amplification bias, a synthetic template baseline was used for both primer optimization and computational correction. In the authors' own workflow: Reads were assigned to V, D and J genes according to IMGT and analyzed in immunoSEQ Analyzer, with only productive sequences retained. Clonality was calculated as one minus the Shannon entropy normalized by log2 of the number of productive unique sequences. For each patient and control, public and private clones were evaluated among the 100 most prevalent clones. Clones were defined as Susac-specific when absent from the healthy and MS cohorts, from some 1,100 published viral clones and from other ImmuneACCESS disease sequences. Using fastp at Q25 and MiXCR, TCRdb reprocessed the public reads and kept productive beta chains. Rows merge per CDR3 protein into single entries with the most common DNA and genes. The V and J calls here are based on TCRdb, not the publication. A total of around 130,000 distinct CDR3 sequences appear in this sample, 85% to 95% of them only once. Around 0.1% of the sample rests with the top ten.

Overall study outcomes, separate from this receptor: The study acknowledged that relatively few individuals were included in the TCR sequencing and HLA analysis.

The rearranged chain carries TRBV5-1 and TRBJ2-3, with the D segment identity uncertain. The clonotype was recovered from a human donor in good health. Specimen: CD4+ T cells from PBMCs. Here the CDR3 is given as CASSPSFPDTQYF. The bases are TGCGCCAGCAGTCCCTCGTTCCCAGATACGCAGTATTTT. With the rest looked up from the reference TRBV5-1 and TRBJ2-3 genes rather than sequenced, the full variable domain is KAGVTQTPRYLIKTRGQQVTLSCSPISGHRSVSWYQQTPGQGLQFLFEYFSETQRNKGNFPGRFSGRQFSNSRSEMNVSTLELGDSALYLCASSPSFPDTQYFGPGTRLTVL.